This T cell receptor beta chain originates from a study of T cells in Graves' hyperthyroidism and ophthalmopathy. As for the study in general: Peripheral blood was drawn at first diagnosis, prior to all treatment. Study-level points and caveats: The model made its ophthalmopathy prediction, and onset followed a median approximately six months later.

The table lists this clonotype with many counts. The antigen is not known. Patients showing uncontrolled infection, other autoimmune disease, pregnancy or lactation were ineligible. Every diagnosis used clinical symptoms, serum thyroxine and TRAb, thyroid ultrasound and orbital computed tomography. Using RNA transcripts as the source, TCR beta CDR3 regions were amplified. TCR CDR3 regions were first amplified by RT-PCR with HTBI primers. TCRdb re-analysed the multiplex PCR reads in MiXCR, keeping a single row per CDR3 protein. The profile shows 550,000 to 600,000 distinct CDR3 sequences, 16% of them singletons. V shed 1 base and J shed 0 bases, with 16 bases lying between them. CDR3 size: 17 residues. Germline values: CDR1 DFQATT, CDR2 SNEGSKA (reference sequence).

The source of this sequence is a woman aged 18 to 35 with Graves' hyperthyroidism. The sequencing sample was made of blood. V gene TRBV20-1 combines with J gene TRBJ2-1, with a possible D match to TRBD2 (5 bases). This CDR3 is CSARAGRRVSSYNEQFF. The CDR3, as DNA: TGCAGTGCTAGAGCCGGGCGGCGGGTGAGCTCCTACAATGAGCAGTTCTTC.